This is a list of T cell receptor beta chains from one sample in a study of graft-versus-host responses after intestinal transplantation. The table came from immunoSEQ multiplex PCR; TCRdb's copy has only in-frame clones and leaves some out. The repertoire holds around 100,000 clones, with just over 90% as singletons. Antigen specificity for these receptors is unknown. Sequenced material: unstimulated CD4+ T cells sorted from spleen or lymph node cells, taken before transplant. These receptors all stem from a human donor who was the organ donor for an intestinal transplant. CDR3s include the opening cysteine and the closing phenylalanine or tryptophan. D genes are given only for firm matches. Clone size is given for some rows only: seen once, a few or many times, or a class if the clone is expanded.

clone size: NA
D gene: NA
V gene: TRBV28
J gene: TRBJ1-1
CDR3 protein: CASRGEGVINTEAFF
CDR3 DNA: TGTGCCAGCAGAGGGGAGGGAGTCATTAACACTGAAGCTTTCTTT

clone size: few
D gene: NA
V gene: TRBV10-2
J gene: TRBJ1-1
CDR3 protein: CASSEQFPNTEAFF
CDR3 DNA: TGCGCCAGCAGTGAACAGTTCCCAAACACTGAAGCTTTCTTT

clone size: NA
D gene: NA
V gene: TRBV7-9
J gene: TRBJ2-2
CDR3 protein: CASSLTNTGELFF
CDR3 DNA: TGTGCCAGCAGCTTGACGAACACCGGGGAGCTGTTTTTT

clone size: NA
D gene: TRBD1
V gene: TRBV5-4
J gene: TRBJ2-6
CDR3 protein: CASSDTGGYSGANVLTF
CDR3 DNA: TGTGCCAGCAGCGACACAGGGGGATACTCTGGGGCCAACGTCCTGACTTTC

clone size: NA
D gene: NA
V gene: TRBV5-1
J gene: TRBJ2-1
CDR3 protein: CASSPEVFSYNEQFF
CDR3 DNA: TGCGCCAGCAGCCCAGAAGTCTTCTCCTACAATGAGCAGTTCTTC

clone size: NA
D gene: TRBD1
V gene: TRBV5-6
J gene: TRBJ2-7
CDR3 protein: CASNHSHQGQNTYEQYF
CDR3 DNA: TGTGCCAGCAACCACTCCCATCAGGGACAGAATACCTACGAGCAGTACTTC

clone size: NA
D gene: NA
V gene: TRBV5-5
J gene: TRBJ2-6
CDR3 protein: CASSVAGANVLTF
CDR3 DNA: TGTGCCAGCAGCGTGGCTGGGGCCAACGTCCTGACTTTC

clone size: NA
D gene: NA
V gene: TRBV6-1
J gene: TRBJ2-3
CDR3 protein: CATAWAEGSTDTQYF
CDR3 DNA: TGTGCCACCGCGTGGGCAGAAGGGAGCACAGATACGCAGTATTTT

clone size: NA
D gene: NA
V gene: TRBV29-1
J gene: TRBJ2-3
CDR3 protein: CSVERQGTDTQYF
CDR3 DNA: TGCAGCGTTGAAAGACAGGGCACAGATACGCAGTATTTT

clone size: once
D gene: NA
V gene: TRBV10-3
J gene: TRBJ2-5
CDR3 protein: CAISERQQETQYF
CDR3 DNA: TGTGCCATCAGTGAGCGACAGCAAGAGACCCAGTACTTC

clone size: few
D gene: NA
V gene: TRBV5-1
J gene: TRBJ2-7
CDR3 protein: CASSLTGTTYEQYF
CDR3 DNA: TGCGCCAGCAGCTTGACAGGGACTACCTACGAGCAGTACTTC

clone size: NA
D gene: TRBD1
V gene: TRBV25-1
J gene: TRBJ2-7
CDR3 protein: CASSRQGREQYF
CDR3 DNA: TGTGCCAGCAGTAGACAGGGGCGCGAGCAGTACTTC

clone size: NA
D gene: NA
V gene: TRBV28
J gene: TRBJ2-2
CDR3 protein: CASGLGGNTETGELFF
CDR3 DNA: TGTGCCAGCGGCCTCGGGGGAAATACCGAGACCGGGGAGCTGTTTTTT

clone size: NA
D gene: TRBD2
V gene: TRBV11-2
J gene: TRBJ2-1
CDR3 protein: CASSPSGPYNEQFF
CDR3 DNA: TGTGCCAGCAGCCCTAGCGGCCCCTACAATGAGCAGTTCTTC

clone size: once
D gene: TRBD1
V gene: TRBV7-7
J gene: TRBJ2-5
CDR3 protein: CASSPGQGVGTQYF
CDR3 DNA: TGTGCTAGCAGCCCCGGACAGGGGGTGGGGACCCAGTACTTC

clone size: NA
D gene: TRBD1
V gene: TRBV25-1
J gene: TRBJ2-5
CDR3 protein: CASTTGGETQYF
CDR3 DNA: TGTGCCAGCACCACAGGGGGAGAGACCCAGTACTTC

clone size: few
D gene: TRBD1
V gene: TRBV6-5
J gene: TRBJ2-7
CDR3 protein: CASSPRQGFNEQYF
CDR3 DNA: TGTGCCAGCAGTCCGAGACAGGGGTTCAACGAGCAGTACTTC

clone size: NA
D gene: TRBD1
V gene: TRBV6-4
J gene: TRBJ1-1
CDR3 protein: CASSNREGVRGPEAFF
CDR3 DNA: TGTGCCAGCAGTAACCGGGAGGGGGTCAGGGGGCCTGAAGCTTTCTTT

clone size: NA
D gene: NA
V gene: TRBV2
J gene: TRBJ2-3
CDR3 protein: CASSGPYPPTDTQYF
CDR3 DNA: TGTGCCAGCAGCGGGCCCTACCCTCCCACAGATACGCAGTATTTT

clone size: NA
D gene: NA
V gene: TRBV19
J gene: TRBJ2-2
CDR3 protein: CASSMGVNTGELFF
CDR3 DNA: TGTGCCAGTAGTATGGGGGTAAACACCGGGGAGCTGTTTTTT

clone size: NA
D gene: TRBD1
V gene: TRBV5-8
J gene: TRBJ1-5
CDR3 protein: CASSLTDRGNQPQHF
CDR3 DNA: TGTGCCAGCAGCTTAACAGACAGGGGCAATCAGCCCCAGCATTTT

clone size: NA
D gene: NA
V gene: TRBV5-5
J gene: TRBJ1-2
CDR3 protein: CASSSPGGGPQGYTF
CDR3 DNA: TGTGCCAGCAGCTCCCCGGGCGGCGGACCTCAAGGCTACACCTTC

clone size: NA
D gene: TRBD2
V gene: TRBV28
J gene: TRBJ2-4
CDR3 protein: CASRPYWGGEAKNIQYF
CDR3 DNA: TGTGCCAGCAGACCCTACTGGGGGGGGGAAGCCAAAAACATTCAGTACTTC

clone size: NA
D gene: NA
V gene: TRBV20-1
J gene: TRBJ1-2
CDR3 protein: CSADIYGYTF
CDR3 DNA: TGCAGTGCTGACATCTATGGCTACACCTTC

clone size: NA
D gene: TRBD1
V gene: TRBV7-2
J gene: TRBJ2-3
CDR3 protein: CASSFRTGGTDTQYF
CDR3 DNA: TGTGCCAGCAGCTTTAGGACAGGGGGCACAGATACGCAGTATTTT

clone size: NA
D gene: NA
V gene: TRBV2
J gene: TRBJ2-3
CDR3 protein: CASRLQSSTDTQYF
CDR3 DNA: TGTGCCAGCAGACTACAATCGAGCACAGATACGCAGTATTTT

clone size: NA
D gene: NA
V gene: TRBV6-6
J gene: TRBJ2-7
CDR3 protein: CASSYADRYEQYF
CDR3 DNA: TGTGCCAGCAGTTACGCTGACAGGTACGAGCAGTACTTC

clone size: once
D gene: TRBD1
V gene: TRBV6-5
J gene: TRBJ2-7
CDR3 protein: CASIPGQPFYEQYF
CDR3 DNA: TGTGCCAGCATCCCGGGACAGCCATTCTACGAGCAGTACTTC

clone size: NA
D gene: NA
V gene: TRBV2
J gene: TRBJ1-3
CDR3 protein: CASSDSPGNTIYF
CDR3 DNA: TGTGCCAGCAGTGATTCTCCTGGAAACACCATATATTTT

clone size: NA
D gene: NA
V gene: TRBV28
J gene: TRBJ2-1
CDR3 protein: CASSPQGGSYNEQFF
CDR3 DNA: TGTGCCAGCAGCCCCCAAGGCGGCTCCTACAATGAGCAGTTCTTC

clone size: NA
D gene: TRBD1
V gene: TRBV9
J gene: TRBJ2-3
CDR3 protein: CASSGQGASTDTQYF
CDR3 DNA: TGTGCCAGCAGCGGACAGGGGGCGAGCACAGATACGCAGTATTTT

clone size: NA
D gene: TRBD1
V gene: TRBV7-3
J gene: TRBJ2-5
CDR3 protein: CASSQRTGGMETQYF
CDR3 DNA: TGTGCCAGCAGCCAGAGGACAGGGGGCATGGAGACCCAGTACTTC

clone size: NA
D gene: NA
V gene: TRBV20-1
J gene: TRBJ2-1
CDR3 protein: CSASNPNEQFF
CDR3 DNA: TGCAGTGCTTCAAACCCCAATGAGCAGTTCTTC

clone size: NA
D gene: NA
V gene: TRBV19
J gene: TRBJ2-1
CDR3 protein: CASRGDRLYNEQFF
CDR3 DNA: TGTGCCAGTAGGGGAGACAGGCTCTACAATGAGCAGTTCTTC

clone size: NA
D gene: TRBD2
V gene: TRBV6-6
J gene: TRBJ2-7
CDR3 protein: CASSYSTGGYEQYF
CDR3 DNA: TGTGCCAGCAGTTACTCTACGGGAGGCTACGAGCAGTACTTC

clone size: NA
D gene: NA
V gene: TRBV9
J gene: TRBJ2-1
CDR3 protein: CASSPRSVYNEQFF
CDR3 DNA: TGTGCCAGCAGCCCCCGAAGTGTCTACAATGAGCAGTTCTTC

clone size: NA
D gene: NA
V gene: TRBV19
J gene: TRBJ1-1
CDR3 protein: CASSRLGTEAFF
CDR3 DNA: TGTGCCAGTAGCAGACTGGGCACTGAAGCTTTCTTT

clone size: NA
D gene: NA
V gene: TRBV4-3
J gene: TRBJ2-5
CDR3 protein: CASSQERLQETQYF
CDR3 DNA: TGCGCCAGCAGCCAAGAGCGTCTGCAGGAGACCCAGTACTTC

clone size: NA
D gene: TRBD2
V gene: TRBV7-2
J gene: TRBJ2-1
CDR3 protein: CASSFGLAGSEQFF
CDR3 DNA: TGTGCCAGCAGCTTTGGACTAGCGGGATCTGAGCAGTTCTTC

clone size: few
D gene: NA
V gene: TRBV6-6
J gene: TRBJ2-3
CDR3 protein: CASSYSVRDDTQYF
CDR3 DNA: TGTGCCAGCAGTTACTCGGTGCGGGACGATACGCAGTATTTT

clone size: NA
D gene: TRBD2
V gene: TRBV28
J gene: TRBJ2-7
CDR3 protein: CAITPSGTSGYEQYF
CDR3 DNA: TGTGCCATCACTCCTTCCGGGACTAGCGGTTACGAGCAGTACTTC

clone size: NA
D gene: NA
V gene: TRBV30
J gene: TRBJ1-1
CDR3 protein: CAWRTGTSGTEAFF
CDR3 DNA: TGTGCCTGGAGGACCGGGACCTCAGGCACTGAAGCTTTCTTT

clone size: NA
D gene: TRBD2
V gene: TRBV5-1
J gene: TRBJ2-1
CDR3 protein: CASSSGLAGYNEQFF
CDR3 DNA: TGCGCCAGCAGCTCAGGACTAGCGGGTTACAATGAGCAGTTCTTC

clone size: NA
D gene: NA
V gene: TRBV7-9
J gene: TRBJ1-2
CDR3 protein: CASSQGAEGYTF
CDR3 DNA: TGTGCCAGCAGCCAGGGTGCGGAGGGCTACACCTTC

clone size: NA
D gene: NA
V gene: TRBV30
J gene: TRBJ2-7
CDR3 protein: CAWAVGYEQYF
CDR3 DNA: TGTGCCTGGGCGGTGGGCTACGAGCAGTACTTC

clone size: NA
D gene: TRBD1
V gene: TRBV29-1
J gene: TRBJ1-2
CDR3 protein: CSVELGPGQGVGYTF
CDR3 DNA: TGCAGCGTTGAATTGGGTCCGGGACAGGGAGTTGGCTACACCTTC

clone size: NA
D gene: TRBD1
V gene: TRBV9
J gene: TRBJ1-2
CDR3 protein: CASSSITGVSYDGYTF
CDR3 DNA: TGTGCCAGCAGCTCTATTACAGGGGTATCGTACGATGGCTACACCTTC

clone size: once
D gene: NA
V gene: TRBV7-3
J gene: TRBJ2-3
CDR3 protein: CASSLSGFKGKDTQYF
CDR3 DNA: TGTGCCAGCAGCTTAAGCGGTTTCAAGGGAAAAGATACGCAGTATTTT

clone size: once
D gene: NA
V gene: TRBV5-4
J gene: TRBJ2-3
CDR3 protein: CASSLGPGETDTQYF
CDR3 DNA: TGTGCCAGCAGCTTGGGCCCAGGGGAAACAGATACGCAGTATTTT

clone size: NA
D gene: TRBD1
V gene: TRBV20-1
J gene: TRBJ1-2
CDR3 protein: CSAGQVHGYTF
CDR3 DNA: TGCAGTGCTGGACAGGTTCATGGCTACACCTTC

clone size: NA
D gene: NA
V gene: TRBV10-3
J gene: TRBJ2-3
CDR3 protein: CAIGKESTDTQYF
CDR3 DNA: TGTGCCATCGGAAAGGAGAGCACAGATACGCAGTATTTT

clone size: NA
D gene: NA
V gene: TRBV5-1
J gene: TRBJ1-2
CDR3 protein: CASSPQDNYGYTF
CDR3 DNA: TGCGCCAGCAGCCCACAGGATAACTATGGCTACACCTTC

clone size: NA
D gene: TRBD1
V gene: TRBV27
J gene: TRBJ1-2
CDR3 protein: CASTTGNYGYTF
CDR3 DNA: TGTGCCAGCACGACAGGGAACTATGGCTACACCTTC

clone size: NA
D gene: NA
V gene: TRBV10-3
J gene: TRBJ2-1
CDR3 protein: CAISESWGHNEQFF
CDR3 DNA: TGTGCCATCAGTGAGTCTTGGGGCCACAATGAGCAGTTCTTC

clone size: NA
D gene: TRBD2
V gene: TRBV19
J gene: TRBJ2-1
CDR3 protein: CASSIAGGVYNEQFF
CDR3 DNA: TGTGCCAGTAGTATAGCGGGAGGGGTGTACAATGAGCAGTTCTTC

clone size: NA
D gene: TRBD1
V gene: TRBV5-1
J gene: TRBJ2-3
CDR3 protein: CASSAARTGPSTDTQYF
CDR3 DNA: TGCGCCAGCAGCGCGGCCCGGACAGGACCTAGCACAGATACGCAGTATTTT

clone size: NA
D gene: TRBD2
V gene: TRBV9
J gene: TRBJ2-2
CDR3 protein: CASSVLAGNTGELFF
CDR3 DNA: TGTGCCAGCAGCGTACTAGCGGGAAACACCGGGGAGCTGTTTTTT

clone size: NA
D gene: TRBD1
V gene: TRBV11-2
J gene: TRBJ1-5
CDR3 protein: CASSQGQGAVDNQPQHF
CDR3 DNA: TGTGCCAGCAGCCAAGGACAGGGGGCTGTTGACAATCAGCCCCAGCATTTT

clone size: NA
D gene: NA
V gene: TRBV5-4
J gene: TRBJ2-3
CDR3 protein: CASSNQGADTQYF
CDR3 DNA: TGTGCCAGCAGTAACCAGGGCGCAGATACGCAGTATTTT